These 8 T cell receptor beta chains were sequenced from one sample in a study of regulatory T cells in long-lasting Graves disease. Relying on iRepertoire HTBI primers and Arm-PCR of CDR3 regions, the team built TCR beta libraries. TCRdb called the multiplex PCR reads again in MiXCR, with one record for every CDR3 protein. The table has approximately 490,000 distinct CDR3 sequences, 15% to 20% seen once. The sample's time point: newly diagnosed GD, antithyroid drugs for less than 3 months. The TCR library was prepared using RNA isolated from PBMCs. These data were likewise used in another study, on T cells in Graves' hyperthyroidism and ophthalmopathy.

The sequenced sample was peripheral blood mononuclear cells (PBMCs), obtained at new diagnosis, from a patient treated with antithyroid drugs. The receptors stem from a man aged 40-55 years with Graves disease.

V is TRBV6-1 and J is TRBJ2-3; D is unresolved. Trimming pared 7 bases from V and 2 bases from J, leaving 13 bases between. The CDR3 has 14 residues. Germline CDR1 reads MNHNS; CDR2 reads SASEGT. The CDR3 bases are TGTGCCAGCAATGGCAAGGGAACCACAGATACGCAGTATTTT. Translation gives CASNGKGTTDTQYF.

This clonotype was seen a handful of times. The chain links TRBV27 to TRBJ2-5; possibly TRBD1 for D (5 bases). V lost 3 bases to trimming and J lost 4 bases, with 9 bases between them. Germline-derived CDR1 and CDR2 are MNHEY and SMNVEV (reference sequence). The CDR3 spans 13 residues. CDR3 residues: CASSFSGPETQYF. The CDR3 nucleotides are TGTGCCAGCAGTTTCTCAGGGCCAGAGACCCAGTACTTC.

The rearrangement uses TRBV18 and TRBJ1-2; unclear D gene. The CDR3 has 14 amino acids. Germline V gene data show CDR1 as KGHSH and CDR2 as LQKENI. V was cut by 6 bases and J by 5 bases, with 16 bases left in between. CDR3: CASSAGAVAYGYTF. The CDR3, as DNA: TGTGCCAGCTCCGCAGGCGCAGTTGCTTATGGCTACACCTTC. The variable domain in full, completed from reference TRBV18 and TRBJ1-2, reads NAGVMQNPRHLVRRRGQEARLRCSPMKGHSHVYWYRQLPEEGLKFMVYLQKENIIDESGMPKERFSAEFPKEGPSILRIQQVVRGDSAAYFCASSAGAVAYGYTFGSGTRLTVV.

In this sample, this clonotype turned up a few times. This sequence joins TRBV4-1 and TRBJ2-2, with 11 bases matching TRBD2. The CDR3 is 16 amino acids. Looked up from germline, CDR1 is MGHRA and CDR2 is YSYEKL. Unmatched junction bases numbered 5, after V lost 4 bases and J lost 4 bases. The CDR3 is CASSPLTSGGTGELFF. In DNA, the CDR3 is TGCGCCAGCAGCCCCCTAACTAGCGGGGGCACCGGGGAGCTGTTTTTT.

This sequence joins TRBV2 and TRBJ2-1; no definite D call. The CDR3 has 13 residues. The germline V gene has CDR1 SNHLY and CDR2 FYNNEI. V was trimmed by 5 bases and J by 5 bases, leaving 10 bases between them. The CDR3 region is CASSNDGHNEQFF. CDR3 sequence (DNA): TGTGCCAGCAGTAATGACGGACACAATGAGCAGTTCTTC.

CDR3 DNA sequence: TGTGCCAGCAGCTCCCACGGACAGGGGGGTGAAAAACTGTTTTTT. This codes for CASSSHGQGGEKLFF. V is TRBV12-3 or TRBV12-4 and J is TRBJ1-4; 10 nucleotides match TRBD1. The CDR3 covers 15 residues. Trimming cost V 6 bases and J 7 bases; bases outside gene matches: 8.

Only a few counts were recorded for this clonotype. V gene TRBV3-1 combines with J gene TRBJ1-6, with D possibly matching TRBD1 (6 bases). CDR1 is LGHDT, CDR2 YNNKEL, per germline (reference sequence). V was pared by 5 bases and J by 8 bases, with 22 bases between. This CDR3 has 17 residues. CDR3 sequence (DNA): TGTGCCAGCAGCGGACCCCAGGGACATCGAGCGGATTCACCCCTCCACTTT. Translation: CASSGPQGHRADSPLHF.

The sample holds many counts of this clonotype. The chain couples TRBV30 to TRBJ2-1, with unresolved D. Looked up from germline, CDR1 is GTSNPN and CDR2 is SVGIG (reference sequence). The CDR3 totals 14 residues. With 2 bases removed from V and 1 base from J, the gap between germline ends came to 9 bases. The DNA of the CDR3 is TGTGCCTGGAGTAAAGGATCATCCTACAATGAGCAGTTCTTC. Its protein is CAWSKGSSYNEQFF.